One and the same sample provided the 15 T cell receptor beta chains below, sequenced in a study of Graves' ophthalmopathy and Graves' hyperthyroidism (dated by TCRdb to the late 2010s). Sequencing took place on an Illumina HiSeq 2000. For repertoire sequencing, TCR beta CDR3 regions were amplified from RNA transcripts. A first-round RT-PCR used HTBI primers with the Qiagen OneStep RT-PCR kit, followed by a second-round multiplex PCR, size selection and purification. TCRdb itself trimmed the public reads at Q25 with fastp, ran MiXCR and retained productive beta chains. Each CDR3 protein gets just one entry, which takes the most common genes and DNA from the rows behind it. This sample comprises approximately 210,000 distinct CDR3 sequences, 25% to 30% of them detected only once. The ten biggest clones cover approximately 8.6% of the sample. The specimen was peripheral blood. These receptor sequences come from a man between 50 and 59 years old with Graves' ophthalmopathy. Donor details come from another sample of the same person, matched by shared clones.

In its sample, this clonotype was seen many times. The V and J genes are TRBV28 and TRBJ1-2; D unresolved. V was pared by 3 bases and J by 10 bases, with 15 bases between. CDR3 length: 13 residues. CDR1 and CDR2 from the germline V gene are MDHEN and SYDVKM. The CDR3, as DNA: TGTGCCAGCAGTTTGGGAGACATCCGATCCTACACCTTC. It translates to CASSLGDIRSYTF.

This clonotype was counted at least ten times. The chain recombines TRBV11-2 with TRBJ2-5; 10 bases map to TRBD2. The CDR3 loop spans 17 amino acids. Germline V gene sequence: CDR1 SGHAT, CDR2 FQNNGV. The trim removed 2 bases at V and 5 bases at J, leaving 11 bases unmatched. CDR3 residues: CASSLLPSSGSSETQYF. The DNA of the CDR3 is TGTGCCAGCAGCTTACTCCCTTCTAGCGGGAGTAGCGAGACCCAGTACTTC.

There are a few counts of this clonotype. The chain is built from TRBV6-2 or TRBV6-3 and TRBJ1-5; 7 bases fit TRBD1. CDR1 MNHEY and CDR2 SVGEGT come from the germline V gene. CDR3 length: 17 amino acids. The J segment lost 1 base and the V segment lost 7 bases, leaving 13 bases of the junction unmatched. The CDR3 DNA reads as TGTGCCAGCAAGGGACAGCTTCGTCGCTCGAGCAATCAGCCCCAGCATTTT. Its translation: CASKGQLRRSSNQPQHF.

This clonotype was recorded at least ten times. The J gene is TRBJ2-5, the V gene TRBV12-3 or TRBV12-4, with 10 bases fitting TRBD2. Unmatched junction bases numbered 6, after V lost 6 bases and J lost 5 bases. The CDR3 runs to 14 residues. CDR3 region: CASSGLADGETQYF. The CDR3, as DNA: TGTGCCAGCAGCGGACTAGCGGACGGGGAGACCCAGTACTTC.

This clonotype was seen many times. The chain is built from TRBV28 and TRBJ1-2; maybe TRBD1 (6 bases). Trimming stripped 7 bases from V and 5 bases from J, with 14 bases between. Germline V lookup: CDR1 MDHEN, CDR2 SYDVKM. The CDR3 extends over 13 amino acids. CDR3 sequence reads: CASNERGAYGYTF. CDR3 in DNA: TGTGCCAGCAACGAACGGGGGGCATATGGCTACACCTTC.

CDR3 DNA sequence: TGTGCCAGCAAGGAGCCGTACCAAGAGATCCAGTACTTC. Its translation: CASKEPYQEIQYF. The rearrangement joins TRBV6-1 to TRBJ2-7, with D hard to call. The V gene's germline CDR1 is MNHNS and CDR2 SASEGT. The length of the CDR3 is 13 residues. The ends were cut back, 7 bases at V and 10 bases at J, with 20 bases in the middle.

This clonotype was detected only a few times. The chain combines TRBV6-1 with TRBJ1-1; no clear D gene. Germline lookup yields CDR1 MNHNS and CDR2 SASEGT. V lost 3 bases to trimming and J lost 1 base, with 9 bases between them. The length of the CDR3 is 14 residues. In DNA, the CDR3 is TGTGCCAGCAGTGAGGACCCAGGGAACACTGAAGCTTTCTTT. Translating it yields CASSEDPGNTEAFF.

This clonotype was seen at least ten times. The V gene is TRBV7-2, the J gene TRBJ2-2, with a weak D call TRBD1 (6 bases). CDR3 size: 14 residues. V lost 4 bases, J lost 3 bases, and 9 bases lay in between. Germline V gives CDR1 SGHTA, CDR2 FQGNSA. The CDR3 nucleotides read TGTGCCAGCAGCTGGTACAGGGACACCGGGGAGCTGTTTTTT. Translation: CASSWYRDTGELFF.

V gene TRBV12-3 or TRBV12-4 combines with J gene TRBJ2-2; weak D call: TRBD2 (6 bases). This CDR3 is 15 amino acids long. V lost 2 bases, J lost 5 bases, and 12 bases lay in between. CDR3 in DNA: TGTGCCAGCAGTTTATGGGAGGCGGGAACCGGGGAGCTGTTTTTT. Amino acids: CASSLWEAGTGELFF.

The chain recombines TRBV11-2 with TRBJ1-2; possible D gene TRBD1, 5 bases. Between the trimmed V and J ends, which lost 6 bases and 6 bases, there was a span of 20 bases. CDR3 length equals 15 residues. Germline V gives CDR1 SGHAT, CDR2 FQNNGV. In nucleotides, the CDR3 is TGTGCCAGCAGTTATTCGCTTCAGGGTTACGATGGCTACACCTTC. Translation gives CASSYSLQGYDGYTF.

This clonotype appeared many times. DNA for the CDR3: TGTGCCAGTAAAAGCGCAGGACAGGGTATTTACGAGCAGTACTTC. This translates into CASKSAGQGIYEQYF. The V gene is TRBV19, the J gene TRBJ2-7; 8 bases agree with TRBD1. CDR1 is LNHDA and CDR2 is SQIVND in the germline V gene (reference sequence). The CDR3 consists of 15 residues. V trimming: 7 bases; J trimming: 4 bases; junction bases outside the gene matches: 12.

This clonotype was seen repeatedly, ten times or more. Written as DNA, the CDR3 is TGCAGTGCTAGAGAGTCCCGAACAGGGGGTTACAGCAAAAACATTCAGTACTTC. Translated, it gives CSARESRTGGYSKNIQYF. The chain employs TRBV20-1 and TRBJ2-4; 8 bases are a match to TRBD1. Germline V gene lookup returns CDR1 DFQATT and CDR2 SNEGSKA (reference sequence). Germline trimming cut 0 bases from V and 3 bases from J; bases unmatched to any gene: 13. The CDR3 has 18 amino acids.

This clonotype has a count of ten or more. The CDR3 bases are TGTGCCAGCAGCGAACTTCCGGGACAGGGGGCGCGGAGCACTGAAGCTTTCTTT. Protein: CASSELPGQGARSTEAFF. V usage is TRBV7-2 and J usage is TRBJ1-1, with 12 bases matching TRBD1. The CDR3 sequence is 18 residues long. Trimming at V came to 5 bases and at J to 4 bases, leaving 14 bases not matched to a gene. CDR1 SGHTA and CDR2 FQGNSA come from the germline V gene.

The count of this clonotype is one. The chain employs TRBV6-1 and TRBJ1-3; 8 bases are a match to TRBD1. Per the germline V gene, CDR1 is MNHNS and CDR2 is SASEGT. With 6 bases clipped from V and 4 bases from J, the junction kept 8 bases outside the gene matches. CDR3 length: 15 residues. Here the CDR3 reads CASRTGQGRGNTIYF. The CDR3 DNA reads TGTGCCAGCAGGACAGGACAGGGCAGAGGAAACACCATATATTTT.

This clonotype was observed many times. V and J are TRBV12-5 and TRBJ2-2; 11 bases are a match to TRBD1. J was trimmed by 7 bases and V by 9 bases; bases with no gene match: 4. Germline CDR1 reads LGHNT; CDR2 reads FRNRAP. CDR3 length: 13 amino acids. This CDR3 reads CASGQGAFGELFF. As DNA, the CDR3 is TGTGCTAGCGGACAGGGGGCTTTCGGGGAGCTGTTTTTT. Filled out from reference TRBV12-5 and TRBJ2-2, the complete variable domain reads DARVTQTPRHKVTEMGQEVTMRCQPILGHNTVFWYRQTMMQGLELLAYFRNRAPLDDSGMPKDRFSAEMPDATLATLKIQPSEPRDSAVYFCASGQGAFGELFFGEGSRLTVL.